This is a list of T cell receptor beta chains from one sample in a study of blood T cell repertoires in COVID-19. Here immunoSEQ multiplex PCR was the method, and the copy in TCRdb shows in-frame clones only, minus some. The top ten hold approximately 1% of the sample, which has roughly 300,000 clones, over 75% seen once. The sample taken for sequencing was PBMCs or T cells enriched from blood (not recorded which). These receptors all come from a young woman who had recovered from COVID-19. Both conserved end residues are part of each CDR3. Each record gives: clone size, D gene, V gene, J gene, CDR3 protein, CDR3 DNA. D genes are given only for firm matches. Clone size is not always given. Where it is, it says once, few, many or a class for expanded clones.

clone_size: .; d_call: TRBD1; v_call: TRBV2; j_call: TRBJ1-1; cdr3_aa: CARRDRGSSVNTEAFF; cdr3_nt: TGTGCCAGGAGAGACAGGGGAAGTAGCGTGAACACTGAAGCTTTCTTT
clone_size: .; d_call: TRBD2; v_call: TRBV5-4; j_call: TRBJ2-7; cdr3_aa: CASSLAGGVSYEQYF; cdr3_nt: TGTGCCAGCAGCTTGGCCGGGGGGGTTTCCTACGAGCAGTACTTC
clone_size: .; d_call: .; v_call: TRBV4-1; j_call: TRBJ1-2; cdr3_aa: CASSQVNNYGYTF; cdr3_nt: TGCGCCAGCAGCCAAGTCAATAACTATGGCTACACCTTC
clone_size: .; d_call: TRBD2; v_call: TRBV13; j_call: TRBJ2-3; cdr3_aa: CASSLRLAGAREYF; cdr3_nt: TGTGCCAGCAGCTTACGTCTAGCGGGGGCCCGAGAGTATTTT
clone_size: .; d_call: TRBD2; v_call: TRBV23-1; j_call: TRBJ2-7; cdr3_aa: CASSQSPGGYEQYF; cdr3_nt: TGCGCCAGCAGTCAATCACCGGGGGGATACGAGCAGTACTTC
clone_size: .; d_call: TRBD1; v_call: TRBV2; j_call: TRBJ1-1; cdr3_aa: CASSGHTGGGSEAFF; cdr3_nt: TGTGCCAGCAGTGGGCATACAGGGGGAGGATCTGAAGCTTTCTTT
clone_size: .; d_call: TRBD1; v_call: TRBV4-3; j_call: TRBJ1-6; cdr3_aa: CASSQGTAWNSPLHF; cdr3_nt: TGCGCCAGCAGCCAGGGGACAGCCTGGAATTCACCCCTCCACTTT
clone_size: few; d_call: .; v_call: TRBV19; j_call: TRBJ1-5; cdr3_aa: CASQPGGPSNQPQHF; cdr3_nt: TGTGCCAGCCAACCCGGGGGTCCTAGCAATCAGCCCCAGCATTTT
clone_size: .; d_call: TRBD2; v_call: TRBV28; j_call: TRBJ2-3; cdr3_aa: CASSFLAGASTDTQYF; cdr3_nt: TGTGCCAGCAGTTTCTTAGCGGGTGCTAGCACAGATACGCAGTATTTT
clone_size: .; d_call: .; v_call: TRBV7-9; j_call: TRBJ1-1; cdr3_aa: CASSLARTDNTEAFF; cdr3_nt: TGTGCCAGCAGCTTAGCTAGGACAGACAACACTGAAGCTTTCTTT
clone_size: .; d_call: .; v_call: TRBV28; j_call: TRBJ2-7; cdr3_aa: CASSLWGATPYEQYF; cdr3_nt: TGTGCCAGCAGTTTATGGGGGGCGACCCCCTACGAGCAGTACTTC
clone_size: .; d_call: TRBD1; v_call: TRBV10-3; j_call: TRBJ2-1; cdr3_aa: CAISSGTGPHEQFF; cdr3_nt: TGTGCCATCAGTTCCGGGACAGGGCCACATGAGCAGTTCTTC
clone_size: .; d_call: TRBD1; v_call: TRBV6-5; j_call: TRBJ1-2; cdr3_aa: CASSYGQDGYTF; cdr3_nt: TGTGCCAGCAGTTACGGACAGGACGGCTACACCTTC
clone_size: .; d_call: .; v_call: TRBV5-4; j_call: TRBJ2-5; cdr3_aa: CASTRTDQETQYF; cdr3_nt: TGTGCCAGCACAAGGACTGACCAAGAGACCCAGTACTTC
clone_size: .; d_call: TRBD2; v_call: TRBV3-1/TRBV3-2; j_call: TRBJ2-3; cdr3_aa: CASSQVAGRTNGDTQYF; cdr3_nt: TGTGCCAGCAGCCAGGTAGCGGGAAGAACCAACGGAGATACGCAGTATTTT
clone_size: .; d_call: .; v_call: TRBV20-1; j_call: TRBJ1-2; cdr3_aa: CSARGGHGYTF; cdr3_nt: TGCAGTGCTCGGGGGGGGCATGGCTACACCTTC
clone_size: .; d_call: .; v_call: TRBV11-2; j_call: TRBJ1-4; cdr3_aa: CASSQGTFATNEKLFF; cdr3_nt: TGTGCCAGCAGCCAAGGGACATTTGCAACTAATGAAAAACTGTTTTTT
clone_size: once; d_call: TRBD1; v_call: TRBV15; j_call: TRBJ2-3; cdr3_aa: CATSIGDRGATDTQYF; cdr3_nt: TGTGCCACCAGCATAGGGGACAGGGGAGCGACAGATACGCAGTATTTT
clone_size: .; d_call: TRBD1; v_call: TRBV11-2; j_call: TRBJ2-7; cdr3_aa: CASSLVRPGQSPHEQYF; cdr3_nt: TGTGCCAGCAGCTTAGTCCGCCCGGGACAGTCCCCCCACGAGCAGTACTTC
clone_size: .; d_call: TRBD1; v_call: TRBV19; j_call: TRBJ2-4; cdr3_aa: CASSGQGWTQYF; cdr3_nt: TGTGCCAGTAGTGGACAGGGGTGGACTCAGTACTTC
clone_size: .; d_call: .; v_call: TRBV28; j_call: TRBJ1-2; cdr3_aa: CASSLGGYGYTF; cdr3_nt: TGTGCCAGCAGTTTAGGGGGGTATGGCTACACCTTC
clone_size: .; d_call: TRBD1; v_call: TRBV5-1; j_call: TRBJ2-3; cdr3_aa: CASSLFGTGGTDTQYF; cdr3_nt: TGCGCCAGCAGCTTGTTCGGGACAGGGGGCACAGATACGCAGTATTTT
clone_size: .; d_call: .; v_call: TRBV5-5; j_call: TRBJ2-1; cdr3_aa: CASSLLPENNEQFF; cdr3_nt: TGTGCCAGCAGCTTGTTACCCGAGAACAATGAGCAGTTCTTC
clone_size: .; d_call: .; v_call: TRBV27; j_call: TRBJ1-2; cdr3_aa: CASSFGQGNYGYTF; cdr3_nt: TGTGCCAGCAGTTTCGGGCAGGGAAACTATGGCTACACCTTC
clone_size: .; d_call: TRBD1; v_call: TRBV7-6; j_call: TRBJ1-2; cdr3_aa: CASSLNRGYGYTF; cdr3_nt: TGTGCCAGCAGCTTGAACAGGGGCTATGGCTACACCTTC
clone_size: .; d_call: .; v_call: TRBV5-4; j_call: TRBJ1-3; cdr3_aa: CASSSKALRGSGNTIYF; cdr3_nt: TGTGCCAGCAGCTCGAAAGCGCTCAGGGGATCCGGAAACACCATATATTTT
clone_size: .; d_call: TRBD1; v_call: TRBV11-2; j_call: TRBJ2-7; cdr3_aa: CASSLDLTGGVYEQYF; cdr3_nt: TGTGCCAGCAGCTTAGATCTGACAGGGGGGGTGTACGAGCAGTACTTC
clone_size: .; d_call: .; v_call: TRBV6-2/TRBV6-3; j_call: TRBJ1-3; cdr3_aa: CASSLSGNTIYF; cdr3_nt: TGTGCCAGCAGTTTATCTGGAAACACCATATATTTT
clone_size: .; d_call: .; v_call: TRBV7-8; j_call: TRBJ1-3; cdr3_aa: CASSLAGEGVGNTIYF; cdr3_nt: TGTGCCAGCAGCTTAGCGGGGGAGGGGGTAGGAAACACCATATATTTT
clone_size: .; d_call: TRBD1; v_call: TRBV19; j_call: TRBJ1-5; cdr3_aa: CASKTDRGYQPQHF; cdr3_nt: TGTGCCAGCAAAACGGACAGGGGATATCAGCCCCAGCATTTT
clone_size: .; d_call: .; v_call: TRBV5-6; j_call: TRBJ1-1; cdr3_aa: CASSSGVGPRGLNTEAFF; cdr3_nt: TGTGCCAGCAGTTCGGGGGTGGGACCCCGGGGCTTGAACACTGAAGCTTTCTTT
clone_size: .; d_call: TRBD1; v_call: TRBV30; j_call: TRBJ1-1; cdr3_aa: CAAPKTGRTEAFF; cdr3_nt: TGTGCCGCTCCCAAGACAGGGCGGACTGAAGCTTTCTTT
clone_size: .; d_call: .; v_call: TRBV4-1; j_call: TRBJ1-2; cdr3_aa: CASSQRLDSPSGYTF; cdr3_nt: TGCGCCAGCAGCCAACGTCTGGACAGCCCTAGCGGCTACACCTTC
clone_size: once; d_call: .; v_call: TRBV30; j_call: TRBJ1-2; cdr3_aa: CASSDRTGSYTF; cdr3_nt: TGTGCCTCCTCGGACCGGACTGGTAGCTACACCTTC
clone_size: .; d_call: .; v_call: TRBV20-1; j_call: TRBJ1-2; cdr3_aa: CSASGLLGDYGYTF; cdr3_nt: TGCAGTGCTAGTGGGCTGCTCGGGGACTATGGCTACACCTTC
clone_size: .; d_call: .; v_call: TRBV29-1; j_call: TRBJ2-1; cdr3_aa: CSVEYAEGSEQFF; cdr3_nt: TGCAGCGTTGAATACGCTGAGGGAAGTGAGCAGTTCTTC
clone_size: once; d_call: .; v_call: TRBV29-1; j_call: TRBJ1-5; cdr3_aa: CSATINTASNQPQHF; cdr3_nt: TGCAGCGCTACTATTAATACCGCTAGCAATCAGCCCCAGCATTTT
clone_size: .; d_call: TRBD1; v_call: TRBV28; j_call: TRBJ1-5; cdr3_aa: CASSSPRTGGNQPQHF; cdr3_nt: TGTGCCAGCAGTTCCCCCCGGACAGGGGGCAATCAGCCCCAGCATTTT
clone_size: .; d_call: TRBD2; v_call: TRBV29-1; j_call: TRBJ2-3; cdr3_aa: CSVYGLAGRRPDTQYF; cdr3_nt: TGCAGCGTCTATGGACTAGCGGGGCGCCGGCCGGATACGCAGTATTTT
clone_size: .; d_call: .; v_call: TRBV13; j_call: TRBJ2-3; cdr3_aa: CASSTQGRGSTDTQYF; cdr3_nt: TGTGCCAGCAGCACCCAGGGGCGGGGGAGCACAGATACGCAGTATTTT
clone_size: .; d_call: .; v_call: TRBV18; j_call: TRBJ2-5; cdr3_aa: CASSPRTAASSETQYF; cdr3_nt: TGTGCCAGCTCACCGAGGACTGCGGCTAGCAGCGAGACCCAGTACTTC
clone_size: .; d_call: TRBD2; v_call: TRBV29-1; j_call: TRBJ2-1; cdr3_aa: CSFGLVLSEQFF; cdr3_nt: TGCAGCTTTGGACTAGTCCTGTCCGAGCAGTTCTTC
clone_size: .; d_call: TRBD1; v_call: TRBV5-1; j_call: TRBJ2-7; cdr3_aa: CASSLLGTDTTYEQYF; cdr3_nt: TGCGCCAGCAGCCTCCTCGGGACAGATACAACCTACGAGCAGTACTTC
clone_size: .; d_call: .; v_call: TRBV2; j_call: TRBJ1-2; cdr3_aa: CASSEATSYGYTF; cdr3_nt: TGTGCCAGCAGTGAAGCGACAAGCTATGGCTACACCTTC
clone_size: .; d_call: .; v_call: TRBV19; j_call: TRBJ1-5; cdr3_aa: CASSIMEGDVFLLNQPQHF; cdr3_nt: TGTGCCAGTAGTATCATGGAGGGCGATGTTTTTCTACTCAATCAGCCCCAGCATTTT
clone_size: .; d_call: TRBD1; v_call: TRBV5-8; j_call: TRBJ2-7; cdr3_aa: CASSTDRGIYEQYF; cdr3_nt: TGTGCCAGCAGCACGGACAGGGGGATCTACGAGCAGTACTTC
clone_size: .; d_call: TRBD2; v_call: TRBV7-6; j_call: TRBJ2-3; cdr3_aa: CASSLRGGGDTQYF; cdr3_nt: TGTGCCAGCAGCTTACGCGGGGGGGGAGATACGCAGTATTTT
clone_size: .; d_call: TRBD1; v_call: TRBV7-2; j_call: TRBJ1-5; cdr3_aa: CASSRETGGGQPQHF; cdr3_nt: TGTGCCAGCAGCAGGGAGACAGGGGGTGGTCAGCCCCAGCATTTT
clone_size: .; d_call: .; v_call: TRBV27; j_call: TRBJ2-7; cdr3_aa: CASKVRQGSYEQYF; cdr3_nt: TGTGCCAGCAAAGTCCGTCAGGGCTCCTACGAGCAGTACTTC
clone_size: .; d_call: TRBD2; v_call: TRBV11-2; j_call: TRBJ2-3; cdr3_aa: CASSLSAGGGDTQYF; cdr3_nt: TGTGCCAGCAGCTTGTCAGCGGGGGGAGGAGATACGCAGTATTTT
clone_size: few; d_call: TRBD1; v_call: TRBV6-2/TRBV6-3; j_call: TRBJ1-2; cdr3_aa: CASSYLKLTGANMYGYTF; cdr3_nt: TGTGCCAGCAGTTACCTAAAACTCACAGGGGCGAATATGTATGGCTACACCTTC
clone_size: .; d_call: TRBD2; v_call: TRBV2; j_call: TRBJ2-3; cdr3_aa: CASRASGGIPYSTDTQYF; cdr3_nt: TGTGCCAGCAGAGCTAGCGGGGGTATCCCCTACAGCACAGATACGCAGTATTTT
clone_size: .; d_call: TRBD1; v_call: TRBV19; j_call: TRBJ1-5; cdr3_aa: CATGTGPSNQPQHF; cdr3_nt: TGTGCCACAGGGACAGGGCCTAGCAATCAGCCCCAGCATTTT
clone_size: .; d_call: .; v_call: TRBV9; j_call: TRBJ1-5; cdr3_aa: CASNEDSNQPQHF; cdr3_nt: TGTGCCAGCAACGAGGATAGCAATCAGCCCCAGCATTTT
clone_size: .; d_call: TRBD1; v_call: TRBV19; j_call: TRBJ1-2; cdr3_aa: CASTEAGGGYGYTF; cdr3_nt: TGTGCCAGTACCGAGGCAGGGGGTGGCTATGGCTACACCTTC